The rows below give T cell receptor beta chains drawn from one sample of a study of blood T cell repertoires in COVID-19. Here immunoSEQ multiplex PCR was the method, and the copy in TCRdb shows in-frame clones only, minus some. The sample contains hundreds of thousands of clones, 86% of which appear only once. Specimen: peripheral blood. The receptors here all came from an elderly man with acute or convalescent COVID-19. CDR3s include the opening cysteine and the closing phenylalanine or tryptophan. Each record gives: CDR3 protein, CDR3 DNA, D gene, V gene, J gene, clone size. A D gene is named only where the DNA matches it firmly. Clone size is not always given. Where it is, it says once, few, many or a class for expanded clones.

CDR3aa: CASSLYGGYSNQPQHF
CDR3nt: TGTGCCAGCAGTTTGTACGGGGGGTATAGCAATCAGCCCCAGCATTTT
d_gene: .
v_gene: TRBV27
j_gene: TRBJ1-5
abundance: once

CDR3aa: CASSATGTGLYGYTF
CDR3nt: TGTGCCAGCAGCGCGACCGGGACAGGACTCTATGGCTACACCTTC
d_gene: TRBD1
v_gene: TRBV5-4
j_gene: TRBJ1-2
abundance: .

CDR3aa: CASSPRAGTGGNEQFF
CDR3nt: TGTGCCAGCTCACCAAGGGCCGGGACAGGGGGCAATGAGCAGTTCTTC
d_gene: TRBD1
v_gene: TRBV18
j_gene: TRBJ2-1
abundance: .

CDR3aa: CAWSVRYNEQFF
CDR3nt: TGTGCCTGGAGTGTTCGTTACAATGAGCAGTTCTTC
d_gene: .
v_gene: TRBV30
j_gene: TRBJ2-1
abundance: .

CDR3aa: CASSAGSSGTDTQYF
CDR3nt: TGTGCCAGCAGCGCAGGGTCTTCTGGCACAGATACGCAGTATTTT
d_gene: .
v_gene: TRBV9
j_gene: TRBJ2-3
abundance: .

CDR3aa: CASSSDRLSSYEQYF
CDR3nt: TGTGCCAGCAGCTCCGACAGGCTCTCATCATACGAGCAGTACTTC
d_gene: .
v_gene: TRBV5-5
j_gene: TRBJ2-7
abundance: .

CDR3aa: CASSPPGTGGYEQYF
CDR3nt: TGTGCCAGCTCACCCCCAGGTACAGGCGGCTACGAGCAGTACTTC
d_gene: .
v_gene: TRBV18
j_gene: TRBJ2-7
abundance: .

CDR3aa: CATSSSPSSGREQFF
CDR3nt: TGTGCCACCAGCAGCAGCCCATCTAGCGGTCGGGAGCAGTTCTTC
d_gene: TRBD2
v_gene: TRBV15
j_gene: TRBJ2-1
abundance: .

CDR3aa: CASSAGLAVDTQYF
CDR3nt: TGTGCCAGCTCAGCGGGACTAGCGGTGGATACGCAGTATTTT
d_gene: TRBD2
v_gene: TRBV18
j_gene: TRBJ2-3
abundance: few

CDR3aa: CATQLRPGASYEQYF
CDR3nt: TGTGCCACACAATTGCGTCCAGGGGCATCCTACGAGCAGTACTTC
d_gene: .
v_gene: TRBV27
j_gene: TRBJ2-7
abundance: .

CDR3aa: CASSPRTGGNYGYTF
CDR3nt: TGTGCCAGCAGCCCCAGGACAGGGGGTAACTATGGCTACACCTTC
d_gene: TRBD1
v_gene: TRBV14
j_gene: TRBJ1-2
abundance: .

CDR3aa: CASSLAGSLNNEQFF
CDR3nt: TGTGCCAGCAGCTTGGCCGGGAGTCTCAACAATGAGCAGTTCTTC
d_gene: .
v_gene: TRBV5-4
j_gene: TRBJ2-1
abundance: few

CDR3aa: CASSHKAGPNTGELFF
CDR3nt: TGCGCCAGCAGCCACAAAGCGGGCCCGAACACCGGGGAGCTGTTTTTT
d_gene: .
v_gene: TRBV4-1
j_gene: TRBJ2-2
abundance: .

CDR3aa: CASSHVEYEQYF
CDR3nt: TGTGCCAGCAGCCATGTGGAGTACGAGCAGTACTTC
d_gene: .
v_gene: TRBV3-1/TRBV3-2
j_gene: TRBJ2-7
abundance: .

CDR3aa: CSVEPVNSGNTIYF
CDR3nt: TGCAGCGTTGAACCGGTAAACTCTGGAAACACCATATATTTT
d_gene: .
v_gene: TRBV29-1
j_gene: TRBJ1-3
abundance: .

CDR3aa: CATSLPGKETQYF
CDR3nt: TGTGCCACCTCCCTACCAGGGAAAGAGACCCAGTACTTC
d_gene: .
v_gene: TRBV24-1
j_gene: TRBJ2-5
abundance: .

CDR3aa: CASSYGGGPQHF
CDR3nt: TGTGCCAGCAGCTACGGCGGTGGGCCCCAGCATTTT
d_gene: .
v_gene: TRBV12-3/TRBV12-4
j_gene: TRBJ1-5
abundance: few

CDR3aa: CASSLGGHITDTQYF
CDR3nt: TGTGCCAGCAGCTTAGGGGGACATATCACAGATACGCAGTATTTT
d_gene: .
v_gene: TRBV7-2
j_gene: TRBJ2-3
abundance: .

CDR3aa: CASSPRLAELGGELFF
CDR3nt: TGTGCCAGCTCACCAAGGCTAGCGGAGTTAGGCGGGGAGCTGTTTTTT
d_gene: TRBD2
v_gene: TRBV18
j_gene: TRBJ2-2
abundance: .

CDR3aa: CASSDPAQAGANVLTF
CDR3nt: TGTGCCAGCAGTGACCCGGCACAGGCTGGGGCCAACGTCCTGACTTTC
d_gene: .
v_gene: TRBV6-1
j_gene: TRBJ2-6
abundance: .

CDR3aa: CASSPRKNIGEETQYF
CDR3nt: TGTGCCAGCAGCCCTAGAAAGAATATCGGGGAAGAGACCCAGTACTTC
d_gene: .
v_gene: TRBV7-9
j_gene: TRBJ2-5
abundance: .

CDR3aa: CASSTAGAGNQPQHF
CDR3nt: TGTGCCAGCAGTACAGCTGGGGCAGGCAATCAGCCCCAGCATTTT
d_gene: .
v_gene: TRBV6-5
j_gene: TRBJ1-5
abundance: .

CDR3aa: CASTRRGGVAGELFF
CDR3nt: TGTGCCAGCACCCGTAGGGGGGGGGTCGCCGGGGAGCTGTTTTTT
d_gene: .
v_gene: TRBV2
j_gene: TRBJ2-2
abundance: .

CDR3aa: CASSGSLTGVGTDTQYF
CDR3nt: TGTGCCAGCAGTGGCTCCCTGACAGGGGTCGGCACAGATACGCAGTATTTT
d_gene: TRBD1
v_gene: TRBV25-1
j_gene: TRBJ2-3
abundance: .

CDR3aa: CASSLSTGRQETQYF
CDR3nt: TGTGCCAGCTCACTCTCGACAGGGCGACAAGAGACCCAGTACTTC
d_gene: TRBD1
v_gene: TRBV18
j_gene: TRBJ2-5
abundance: .

CDR3aa: CASITGTGYGYTF
CDR3nt: TGTGCCAGCATCACCGGGACAGGCTATGGCTACACCTTC
d_gene: TRBD1
v_gene: TRBV6-6
j_gene: TRBJ1-2
abundance: once

CDR3aa: CASSLGWGTSGRSYNEQFF
CDR3nt: TGTGCCAGCAGTTTAGGTTGGGGAACTAGCGGGAGGAGTTACAATGAGCAGTTCTTC
d_gene: TRBD2
v_gene: TRBV27
j_gene: TRBJ2-1
abundance: .

CDR3aa: CASSLRTPQEQYF
CDR3nt: TGTGCCAGCAGTCTCCGGACTCCTCAGGAGCAGTACTTC
d_gene: .
v_gene: TRBV28
j_gene: TRBJ2-7
abundance: .